This T cell receptor beta chain was identified in a study of T cell changes during pregnancy in multiple sclerosis. Measured with immunoSEQ multiplex PCR; TCRdb has only the in-frame clones, and not every one. In the table there are about 54,000 clones, more than 85% of which are singletons. Germline V gene data show CDR1 as SGHVS and CDR2 as FQNEAQ. Trimming removed 5 bases at V and 5 bases at J, with 18 bases between. The CDR3 has 15 amino acids. V gene TRBV7-8 combines with J gene TRBJ1-2; a possible D gene is TRBD1 (6 bases). The sample here was peripheral blood, taken after pregnancy. The sequence came from a female donor in good health, enrolled as a control in a pregnancy study. This chain's CDR3 is CASSPLQGRDYGYTF. In DNA, the CDR3 is TGTGCCAGCAGCCCCCTCCAGGGGCGAGATTATGGCTACACCTTC.